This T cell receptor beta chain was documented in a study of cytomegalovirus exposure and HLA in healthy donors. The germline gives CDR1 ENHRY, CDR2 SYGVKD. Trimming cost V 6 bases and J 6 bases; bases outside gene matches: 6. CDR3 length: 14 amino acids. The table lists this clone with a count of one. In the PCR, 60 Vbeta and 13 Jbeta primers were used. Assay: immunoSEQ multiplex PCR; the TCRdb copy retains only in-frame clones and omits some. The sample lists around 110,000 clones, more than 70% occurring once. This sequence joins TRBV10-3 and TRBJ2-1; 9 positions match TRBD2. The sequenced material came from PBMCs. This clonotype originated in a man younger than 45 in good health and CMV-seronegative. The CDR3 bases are TGTGCCATCAGAGACTCTAGCGGGGCCAATGAGCAGTTCTTC. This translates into CAIRDSSGANEQFF.